A single sample is the source of the 15 T cell receptor beta chains below, sequenced in a study of metastatic and nonmetastatic thyroid tumors. Thyroid surgery was preceded by no treatment in any patient. With MiXCR, TCRdb reprocessed the PCR reads. The table shows about 30,000 clones, with 35% occurring only once. Material: tumor tissue. Every receptor here comes from a female donor with papillary thyroid cancer or a benign thyroid nodule (not recorded which). Some clones in this sample may be carry-over from other donors' samples.

This clone was detected only a few times. V gene TRBV6-1 combines with J gene TRBJ1-1, with 7 positions matching TRBD1. The J segment lost 5 bases and the V segment lost 7 bases, leaving 16 bases of the junction unmatched. The CDR3 has 16 residues. CDR1 is MNHNS and CDR2 is SASEGT in the germline V gene. The CDR3 sequence is CASKGTVTGARTEAFF. CDR3 nucleotide sequence: TGTGCCAGCAAGGGGACAGTAACAGGGGCTAGGACTGAAGCTTTCTTT.

This chain uses TRBV7-9 with TRBJ2-7; D not resolved. CDR1 and CDR2 from the germline V gene are SEHNR and FQNEAQ (reference sequence). This CDR3 region has 13 residues. Trimming pared 3 bases from V and 4 bases from J, leaving 10 bases between. CDR3 in DNA: TGTGCCAGCAGCTTGGATGGCTTTTACGAGCAGTACTTC. Translation: CASSLDGFYEQYF.

The genes are TRBV5-1 and TRBJ2-6; 9 positions agree with TRBD1. CDR3 length equals 16 residues. Germline CDR1 SGHRS, CDR2 YFSETQ. V shed 0 bases, J shed 2 bases, and the junction held 0 bases outside the gene matches. CDR3 region: CASSLGQGAGANVLTF. As DNA, the CDR3 is TGCGCCAGCAGCTTGGGACAGGGGGCTGGGGCCAACGTCCTGACTTTC.

This rearrangement joins TRBV6-1 to TRBJ2-2; TRBD2 matches at 8 bases. Germline CDR1 MNHNS, CDR2 SASEGT. The length of the CDR3 is 14 residues. V dropped 11 bases and J dropped 5; count of bases not matched to a gene: 10. The CDR3 loop reads CASDRTGGTGELFF. The DNA of the CDR3 is TGTGCCTCAGACAGGACGGGAGGGACCGGGGAGCTGTTTTTT.

This chain links TRBV5-1 with TRBJ2-7; D uncertain. V lost 3 bases and J 3 bases, leaving 10 bases between the germline ends. The CDR3 extends over 13 amino acids. CDR1 and CDR2 from the germline V gene are SGHRS and YFSETQ. CDR3 loop: CASSSKGVYEQYF. CDR3 bases: TGCGCCAGCAGCTCCAAAGGAGTCTACGAGCAGTACTTC.

This clone has a count of ten or more. V and J are TRBV2 and TRBJ2-5; 12 bases line up with TRBD2. In germline, CDR1 is SNHLY, CDR2 FYNNEI. V lost 8 bases to trimming and J lost 6 bases; unmatched junction nucleotides: 10. The CDR3 loop spans 15 amino acids. CDR3: CASGPLAGGRKTQYF. In nucleotides, the CDR3 is TGTGCCAGCGGGCCCCTAGCGGGAGGGAGAAAGACCCAGTACTTC.

This clone was counted between two and nine times. The chain uses TRBV29-1 and TRBJ1-1; D ambiguous. This CDR3 region has 11 residues. V lost 8 bases, J lost 1 base, and 8 bases lay in between. The V gene's germline CDR1 is SQVTM and CDR2 ANQGSEA. The CDR3 nucleotides are TGCAGCATATTTACGAACACTGAAGCTTTCTTT. Translated, it gives CSIFTNTEAFF.

This clone was seen a handful of times. This chain connects TRBV19 to TRBJ2-2; the match to TRBD1 covers 7 bases. There are 15 residues in the CDR3. Looked up from germline, CDR1 is LNHDA and CDR2 is SQIVND (reference sequence). The trim removed 2 bases at V and 1 base at J, leaving 1 base unmatched. For the CDR3, the DNA is TGTGCCAGTAGTATATGGACAGGGAACACCGGGGAGCTGTTTTTT. Translation gives CASSIWTGNTGELFF. The full variable domain, completed using reference TRBV19 and TRBJ2-2, is DGGITQSPKYLFRKEGQNVTLSCEQNLNHDAMYWYRQDPGQGLRLIYYSQIVNDFQKGDIAEGYSVSREKKESFPLTVTSAQKNPTAFYLCASSIWTGNTGELFFGEGSRLTVL.

V usage is TRBV19 and J usage is TRBJ1-5, with D unclear. From germline, CDR1 is LNHDA and CDR2 SQIVND (reference sequence). Trimming took off 0 bases at V and 2 bases at J, with 8 bases between the two ends. The CDR3 runs to 15 residues. For the CDR3, the DNA is TGTGCCAGTAGTATAGAAGGGTTTGGCAATCAGCCCCAGCATTTT. This translates into CASSIEGFGNQPQHF. The complete variable domain, with remaining parts taken from reference TRBV19 and TRBJ1-5, reads DGGITQSPKYLFRKEGQNVTLSCEQNLNHDAMYWYRQDPGQGLRLIYYSQIVNDFQKGDIAEGYSVSREKKESFPLTVTSAQKNPTAFYLCASSIEGFGNQPQHFGDGTRLSIL.

This clone is a singleton in its sample. The V call is TRBV4-3, the J call TRBJ1-6; a weak D match, TRBD1 (5 bases). CDR3 length: 14 amino acids. Deletions cut 0 bases from V and 8 bases from J, with 8 bases between. Germline-derived CDR1 and CDR2 are LGHNA and YSLEER. The CDR3 region has the DNA TGCGCCAGCAGCCAAGACAGGGCGTATTCACCCCTCCACTTT. Translation: CASSQDRAYSPLHF.

This clone was seen only a few times. The rearrangement links TRBV28 to TRBJ1-2; no clear D gene. This CDR3 has 14 amino acids. Looked up from germline, CDR1 is MDHEN and CDR2 is SYDVKM. Trimming pared 1 base from V and 13 bases from J, leaving 19 bases between. The CDR3 bases are TGTGCCAGCAGTTTATCCCCCCTACGGAGGAGGACCACCTTC. It codes for CASSLSPLRRRTTF.

This clone has a handful of counts. The rearrangement joins TRBV27 to TRBJ2-7; D is perhaps TRBD2 (6 bases). Germline V gene data show CDR1 as MNHEY and CDR2 as SMNVEV (reference sequence). The V gene lost 5 bases and the J gene lost 5 bases, with 13 bases spanning the gap. The CDR3 length is 13 residues. The CDR3 DNA sequence: TGTGCCAGCAGTCCCTCGGGAGTCCACGAGCAGTACTTC. This translates into CASSPSGVHEQYF.

This clone came up a few times. The CDR3 nucleotides read TGTGCCAGCAGCGTAGCCGGGAACACCGGGGAGCTGTTTTTT. This gives the protein CASSVAGNTGELFF. The chain employs TRBV9 and TRBJ2-2, with D unresolved. CDR1 and CDR2 from the germline V gene are SGDLS and YYNGEE. The CDR3 covers 14 residues. The V and J ends lost 0 bases and 1 base respectively, with 4 bases between them.

This CDR3 is CASSPRGGGQNEQFF. DNA of the CDR3: TGTGCCAGCAGTCCCAGAGGGGGGGGCCAGAATGAGCAGTTCTTC. The chain recombines TRBV13 with TRBJ2-1; D is possibly TRBD2 (7 bases). The germline CDR1 and CDR2 sequences are PRHDT and FYEKMQ (reference sequence). This CDR3 is 15 amino acids long. V lost 6 bases, J lost 7 bases, and 19 bases lay in between.

V usage is TRBV7-6 and J usage is TRBJ2-7; 7 nucleotides agree with TRBD1. Per germline, CDR1 SGHVS and CDR2 FNYEAQ. V was pared by 4 bases and J by 6 bases, with 6 bases of the junction left unmatched. The CDR3 is 13 residues long. The CDR3 region is CASSYGAGGEQYF. DNA of the CDR3: TGTGCCAGCAGCTACGGAGCAGGGGGCGAGCAGTACTTC.